These 30 T cell receptor beta chains originate from one sample sequenced in a study of T cell responses to AZD1222 COVID-19 vaccine. Profiled with immunoSEQ multiplex PCR; TCRdb holds only in-frame clones, not every one. This table has about 160,000 clones, about nine tenths appearing once. The sample here was peripheral blood, taken 28 days after the second AZD1222 dose. All receptors come from an adult who received the AZD1222 COVID-19 vaccine.

This sequence joins TRBV24-1 and TRBJ2-7; D not resolved. The V gene lost 9 bases and the J gene lost 6 bases, with 17 bases spanning the gap. The germline V gene has CDR1 KGHDR and CDR2 SFDVKD. CDR3 size: 13 residues. The CDR3 nucleotides are TGTGCCACCGGCGGTCAGCGATCCGGCGAGCAGTACTTC. It is translated as CATGGQRSGEQYF.

This clone was observed a single time. The gene calls are TRBV5-1 and TRBJ1-4; D remains ambiguous. Per germline, CDR1 SGHRS and CDR2 YFSETQ. V was clipped by 4 bases and J by 4 bases, with 17 bases between them. The CDR3 spans 16 residues. The CDR3 coding sequence is TGCGCCAGCAGCCTCGCTGATTTTGGAGGTAATGAAAAACTGTTTTTT. Translated, it gives CASSLADFGGNEKLFF.

This clone has only one observation. The DNA for the CDR3 is TGTGCCAGTAGTGACAGGGGAGAAGTCCAAGAGACCCAGTACTTC. Its translation is CASSDRGEVQETQYF. V usage is TRBV19 and J usage is TRBJ2-5, with TRBD1 matching 8 bases. Trimming took 5 bases from V and 1 from J; bases not matched to a gene: 6. Per germline, CDR1 LNHDA and CDR2 SQIVND (reference sequence). CDR3 size: 15 residues.

This clone was counted once. This chain joins TRBV20-1 and TRBJ1-1, with D hard to call. V lost 3 bases to trimming and J lost 10 bases, with 18 bases between them. CDR1 is DFQATT, CDR2 SNEGSKA, per germline (reference sequence). The CDR3 is 13 amino acids. In DNA, the CDR3 is TGCAGTGCTAGTCGACGGTCAGGATTCGGAGCTTTCTTT. Translating gives CSASRRSGFGAFF.

This clone was observed once. The chain links TRBV30 to TRBJ1-1, with D perhaps matching TRBD1 (5 bases). Trimming removed 3 bases at V and 0 bases at J, with 14 bases between. This CDR3 comprises 15 residues. Germline values: CDR1 GTSNPN, CDR2 SVGIG (reference sequence). CDR3 region: CAWSGGATMNTEAFF. CDR3 in DNA: TGTGCCTGGAGCGGGGGAGCGACGATGAACACTGAAGCTTTCTTT.

The chain recombines TRBV6-4 with TRBJ2-3; 7 positions agree with TRBD2. CDR1 MRHNA and CDR2 SNTAGT come from the germline V gene. This CDR3 region has 13 residues. V dropped 2 bases and J dropped 6; count of bases not matched to a gene: 2. The DNA of the CDR3 is TGTGCCAGCAGTGACGGGGGGGTGGATACGCAGTATTTT. This codes for CASSDGGVDTQYF.

This chain links TRBV6-4 with TRBJ1-1; 8 bases are shared with TRBD1. After removal of 5 bases from V and 5 bases from J, the junction contained 4 bases not matched to a gene. This CDR3 is 13 amino acids long. Germline assignment: CDR1 MRHNA and CDR2 SNTAGT. The CDR3 DNA is TGTGCCAGCAGTTCAGACAGGGGAACTGAAGCTTTCTTT. Translated: CASSSDRGTEAFF.

The chain has TRBV6-5 and TRBJ1-5, with TRBD1 matching over 8 bases. Germline values: CDR1 MNHEY, CDR2 SVGAGI. The CDR3 length is 15 residues. V shed 5 bases and J 2 bases; nucleotides not matched to a gene: 5. The CDR3 DNA sequence: TGTGCCAGCAGTACTTACAGGGGGGGCAATCAGCCCCAGCATTTT. Translating gives CASSTYRGGNQPQHF.

The rearrangement uses TRBV6-5 and TRBJ1-6, with D perhaps TRBD1 (6 bases). Germline CDR1 reads MNHEY; CDR2 reads SVGAGI. The CDR3 sequence is 15 residues long. Between the trimmed V and J ends, which lost 5 bases and 8 bases, there was a span of 16 bases. CDR3 nucleotides: TGTGCCAGCAGTCCCCAGGGGTACGATTATTCACCCCTCCACTTT. This codes for CASSPQGYDYSPLHF.

This chain joins TRBV6-5 and TRBJ2-3; a possible D gene is TRBD1 (6 bases). V lost 1 base and J lost 3, with 11 bases in between. The germline gives CDR1 MNHEY, CDR2 SVGAGI. The CDR3 loop spans 15 amino acids. The CDR3 loop is CASSYYRANTDTQYF. The CDR3 DNA follows: TGTGCCAGCAGTTACTACAGGGCGAATACAGATACGCAGTATTTT.

The chain combines TRBV5-4 with TRBJ1-4; a possible D gene is TRBD1 (5 bases). The germline gives CDR1 SGHNT, CDR2 YYREEE (reference sequence). V gave up 4 bases and J gave up 7 bases, with 14 bases separating them. This CDR3 has 14 amino acids. The CDR3 loop is CASSGGRSGEKLFF. CDR3 nucleotide sequence: TGTGCCAGCAGCGGGGGACGGTCCGGTGAAAAACTGTTTTTT.

V gene TRBV14 combines with J gene TRBJ2-7; D call uncertain. The CDR3 length is 13 residues. With 5 bases removed from V and 3 bases from J, the gap between germline ends came to 11 bases. Germline V gene data show CDR1 as SGHDN and CDR2 as FVKESK. DNA of the CDR3: TGTGCCAGCAGCGTCGGCACTGGCTACGAGCAGTACTTC. Its translation is CASSVGTGYEQYF.

The rearrangement links TRBV7-2 to TRBJ1-3; D is unclear. The V and J ends lost 3 bases and 0 bases respectively, with 15 bases between them. The germline gives CDR1 SGHTA, CDR2 FQGNSA. The CDR3 is made up of 17 amino acids. Here the CDR3 reads CASSFVPNPISGNTIYF. CDR3 in DNA: TGTGCCAGCAGCTTCGTGCCGAACCCAATCTCTGGAAACACCATATATTTT.

The table lists this clone with a count of one. The V gene is TRBV29-1, the J gene TRBJ1-2; tentatively, D is TRBD1 (5 bases). Germline V gives CDR1 SQVTM, CDR2 ANQGSEA. Between the trimmed V and J ends, which lost 5 bases and 2 bases, there was a span of 9 bases. The CDR3 length is 12 residues. The CDR3 bases are TGCAGCGTTCCGGGACTAAACTATGGCTACACCTTC. This codes for CSVPGLNYGYTF.

The rearrangement uses TRBV30 and TRBJ2-1; 9 nucleotides line up with TRBD2. Germline CDR1 reads GTSNPN; CDR2 reads SVGIG (reference sequence). This CDR3 is built from 15 residues. The junction had 4 bases not matched to a gene; V was cut back by 1 base and J by 3 bases. The CDR3 loop is CAWSDGLAYYNEQFF. DNA of the CDR3: TGTGCCTGGAGTGATGGACTAGCGTACTACAATGAGCAGTTCTTC.

This clone was observed a handful of times. The chain uses TRBV25-1 and TRBJ2-1; 8 bases align to TRBD2. Losses at the gene ends were 1 base for V and 1 base for J; bases not matched to a gene: 3. Germline CDR1 is MGHDK and CDR2 is SYGVNS. The CDR3 is 16 residues long. The DNA of the CDR3 is TGTGCCAGCAGTGAATCGGCGGGAGGATCCTACAATGAGCAGTTCTTC. Amino acids: CASSESAGGSYNEQFF.

The CDR3 is CASSLVGGREKLFF. The DNA for the CDR3 is TGCGCCAGCAGCTTAGTTGGGGGGCGTGAAAAACTGTTTTTT. J is TRBJ1-4 and V is TRBV5-1; tentative D call: TRBD1 (6 bases). The germline V gene has CDR1 SGHRS and CDR2 YFSETQ. CDR3 length: 14 amino acids. The V end was cut by 2 bases, the J end by 7 bases, with 12 bases between.

This chain joins TRBV30 and TRBJ2-7; TRBD1 matches 7 bases. This CDR3 region has 13 residues. Germline CDR1 is GTSNPN and CDR2 is SVGIG (reference sequence). The J segment lost 3 bases and the V segment lost 7 bases, leaving 9 bases of the junction unmatched. Here the CDR3 reads CALSRDRSYEQYF. DNA for the CDR3: TGTGCCTTGAGCAGGGACAGAAGCTACGAGCAGTACTTC.

The rearrangement links TRBV2 to TRBJ1-4; D possibly corresponds to TRBD1 (5 bases). The CDR3 is made up of 16 amino acids. Per the germline V gene, CDR1 is SNHLY and CDR2 is FYNNEI. V was clipped by 6 bases and J by 0 bases, with 14 bases between them. In DNA, the CDR3 is TGTGCCAGCAGCCAGGAGGGACGAACAACTAATGAAAAACTGTTTTTT. Protein: CASSQEGRTTNEKLFF.

This clone has just one count. This chain links TRBV7-8 with TRBJ2-6; unclear D gene. Trimming removed 8 bases from V and 0 bases from J, with 11 bases in between. CDR1 is SGHVS, CDR2 FQNEAQ, per germline. This CDR3 has 15 amino acids. DNA of the CDR3: TGTGCCAGCCCTGCTAGGGTCTCTGGGGCCAACGTCCTGACTTTC. Its protein product is CASPARVSGANVLTF.

The rearrangement joins TRBV5-5 to TRBJ2-3; 8 bases agree with TRBD2. There are 14 residues in the CDR3. Germline V CDR1 and CDR2: SGHKS, YYEKEE (reference sequence). Trimming removed 5 bases from V and 1 base from J; junction bases left unmatched: 3. CDR3 in amino acids: CASRLTSGTDTQYF. The CDR3 nucleotides read TGTGCCAGCAGGTTGACTAGCGGCACAGATACGCAGTATTTT.

This sequence joins TRBV3-1 (or the pseudogene TRBV3-2) and TRBJ2-1; maybe TRBD1 (6 bases). Trimming left V 4 bases short and J 6 bases short, with 19 bases between. Germline V CDR1 and CDR2: LGHDT, YNNKEL (reference sequence). The CDR3 has 16 residues. The CDR3 DNA is TGTGCCAGCAGCCCAAGGGGGACCGAGCCTCGCAATGAGCAGTTCTTC. Translated, it gives CASSPRGTEPRNEQFF.

In this sample, this clone turned up once. The rearrangement links TRBV3-1 (or the pseudogene TRBV3-2) to TRBJ2-1; TRBD2 aligns across 8 bases. J lost 0 bases, V lost 0 bases, and 1 base had no gene match. CDR1 and CDR2 from the germline V gene are LGHDT and YNNKEL (reference sequence). The length of the CDR3 is 16 residues. CDR3 DNA sequence: TGTGCCAGCAGCCAAGAGGGGACTAGCTCCTACAATGAGCAGTTCTTC. It is translated as CASSQEGTSSYNEQFF.

The chain employs TRBV24-1 and TRBJ1-1; 9 positions match TRBD1. The CDR3 extends over 15 amino acids. The junction had 6 bases not matched to a gene; V was cut back by 4 bases and J by 4 bases. Germline V CDR1 and CDR2: KGHDR, SFDVKD. The CDR3 nucleotides read TGTGCCACCAGTGAGGGACAGGGTGTGGGCACTGAAGCTTTCTTT. It encodes CATSEGQGVGTEAFF.

The chain employs TRBV6-2 or TRBV6-3 and TRBJ1-2; a possible D gene is TRBD1 (5 bases). Deletions cut 0 bases from V and 6 bases from J, with 8 bases between. From germline, CDR1 is MNHEY and CDR2 SVGEGT. CDR3 length equals 13 residues. The CDR3 nucleotides read TGTGCCAGCAGTTACTCGGCAGGGAATGGCTACACCTTC. Translation gives CASSYSAGNGYTF.

The J gene is TRBJ2-7, the V gene TRBV14; tentatively, D is TRBD1 (5 bases). The CDR3 sequence is 14 residues long. Germline V CDR1 and CDR2: SGHDN, FVKESK. Trimming stripped 4 bases from V and 7 bases from J, with 17 bases between. CDR3 DNA: TGTGCCAGCAGCCCGTTGGACAAACGGCGGGAGCAGTACTTC. This gives the protein CASSPLDKRREQYF.

The V and J genes are TRBV19 and TRBJ1-2; 7 bases are a match to TRBD1. Trimming cost V 9 bases and J 2 bases; bases outside gene matches: 9. Germline V lookup: CDR1 LNHDA, CDR2 SQIVND (reference sequence). The CDR3 length is 14 residues. In DNA, the CDR3 is TGTGCCAGCACATCGGACAGGCGAAACTATGGCTACACCTTC. Translated, it gives CASTSDRRNYGYTF.

This clone came up once. This chain joins TRBV2 and TRBJ1-5, with D uncertain. Looked up from germline, CDR1 is SNHLY and CDR2 is FYNNEI. The CDR3 has 15 amino acids. V lost 5 bases, J lost 3 bases, and 14 bases lay in between. CDR3 sequence reads: CASSLTGRYNQPQHF. The CDR3 nucleotides are TGTGCCAGCAGTCTTACTGGACGGTACAATCAGCCCCAGCATTTT.

The V call is TRBV10-2, the J call TRBJ1-1; D gene ambiguous. This CDR3 is 10 amino acids long. V lost 7 bases and J lost 5, with 5 bases in between. Germline CDR1 WSHSY, CDR2 SAAADI. CDR3 nucleotides: TGCGCCAGCAAAGGGACTGAAGCTTTCTTT. Translated, it gives CASKGTEAFF.

The chain couples TRBV29-1 to TRBJ1-2; no reliable D call. CDR3 length: 12 amino acids. Germline CDR1 is SQVTM and CDR2 is ANQGSEA. Trimming took 0 bases from V and 8 from J, leaving 10 bases between them. CDR3 in amino acids: CSVEEGDLGYTF. CDR3 coding DNA: TGCAGCGTTGAAGAGGGCGACCTGGGCTACACCTTC.